Listed here are 13 T cell receptor beta chains from one sample, sequenced in a study of control samples from healthy donors and cancer patients. Produced via immunoSEQ multiplex PCR; TCRdb's table is partial and in-frame only. The sample carries fewer than 200,000 clones, more than 90% recorded once. Sample: blood. These receptors all stem from a man aged 25 to 40 in good health.

This rearrangement joins TRBV6-2 or TRBV6-3 to TRBJ1-5, with TRBD1 matching 7 bases. The CDR3 is 16 amino acids. The germline V gene has CDR1 MNHEY and CDR2 SVGEGT. V shed 4 bases and J 2 bases; nucleotides not matched to a gene: 8. The CDR3 DNA reads TGTGCCAGCAGTTCGGACAGGACTTTGGGCAATCAGCCCCAGCATTTT. Protein: CASSSDRTLGNQPQHF.

The chain recombines TRBV5-1 with TRBJ1-2; D remains unclear. The CDR3 length is 14 residues. CDR1 and CDR2 (germline): SGHRS, YFSETQ. The V gene lost 0 bases and the J gene lost 6 bases, with 12 bases spanning the gap. In DNA, the CDR3 is TGCGCCAGCAGCTTGGGACACTCGGAGCATGGCTACACCTTC. Protein: CASSLGHSEHGYTF.

This chain joins TRBV2 and TRBJ2-7; TRBD1 agrees at 10 bases. Trimming took 7 bases from V and 6 from J; bases not matched to a gene: 6. CDR3 size: 13 residues. Germline V CDR1 and CDR2: SNHLY, FYNNEI. The CDR3 reads CASTLGQGTEQYF. The CDR3, as DNA: TGTGCCAGCACCCTGGGACAGGGGACCGAGCAGTACTTC.

This chain connects TRBV7-8 to TRBJ1-1; D gene unclear. Germline assignment: CDR1 SGHVS and CDR2 FQNEAQ. The length of the CDR3 is 12 residues. The V end was cut by 2 bases, the J end by 4 bases, with 5 bases between. This CDR3 is CASSLLRTEAFF. CDR3 DNA: TGTGCCAGCAGCTTATTACGCACTGAAGCTTTCTTT.

The chain uses TRBV4-1 and TRBJ1-5, with 10 bases that match TRBD1. The CDR3 has 16 amino acids. Trimming cost V 1 base and J 0 bases; bases outside gene matches: 0. From germline, CDR1 is MGHRA and CDR2 YSYEKL. The CDR3 protein is CASSQGQGASNQPQHF. The CDR3 nucleotides read TGCGCCAGCAGCCAAGGACAGGGGGCTAGCAATCAGCCCCAGCATTTT.

The chain has TRBV7-2 and TRBJ2-1, with 14 bases aligning to TRBD2. Germline CDR1 and CDR2: SGHTA and FQGNSA. Trimming removed 1 base from V and 5 bases from J; junction bases left unmatched: 7. The CDR3 totals 18 residues. The CDR3 region is CASSLEGLAGERDNEQFF. DNA for the CDR3: TGTGCCAGCAGCTTAGAGGGACTAGCGGGAGAGCGGGACAATGAGCAGTTCTTC. The full variable domain, in which reference TRBV7-2 and TRBJ2-1 provide the parts outside the CDR3, is GAGVSQSPSNKVTEKGKDVELRCDPISGHTALYWYRQSLGQGLEFLIYFQGNSAPDKSGLPSDRFSAERTGGSVSTLTIQRTQQEDSAVYLCASSLEGLAGERDNEQFFGPGTRLTVL.

V gene TRBV11-2 combines with J gene TRBJ2-7; 7 bases map to TRBD2. The CDR3 runs 15 residues. After removal of 3 bases from V and 2 bases from J, the junction contained 7 bases not matched to a gene. Per germline, CDR1 SGHAT and CDR2 FQNNGV. The CDR3 bases are TGTGCCAGCAGCTTGGGGCCGGGAGGAACCTACGAGCAGTACTTC. Translation gives CASSLGPGGTYEQYF.

The V call is TRBV5-1, the J call TRBJ2-1, with TRBD2 matching over 9 bases. The CDR3 totals 15 residues. Trimming at V came to 3 bases and at J to 4 bases, leaving 5 bases not matched to a gene. The germline V gene has CDR1 SGHRS and CDR2 YFSETQ. The CDR3 here is CASSSTSGLYNEQFF. CDR3 nucleotide sequence: TGCGCCAGCAGCTCAACTAGCGGGCTGTACAATGAGCAGTTCTTC.

This clone was detected only once. This chain joins TRBV5-1 and TRBJ1-1; no definite D call. CDR3 length equals 13 residues. V was shortened by 7 bases and J by 5 bases, with 15 bases between the two germline ends. Germline loops: CDR1 SGHRS, CDR2 YFSETQ. CDR3 bases: TGCGCCAGCTCCTTTGATTCAAGGACTGAAGCTTTCTTT. Its protein product is CASSFDSRTEAFF.

In regard to this clone: In the same sample, other DNA sequences code for this CDR3. The V and J genes are TRBV3-1 (or the pseudogene TRBV3-2) and TRBJ1-1; 8 bases align to TRBD1. This CDR3 spans 15 amino acids. Trimming at V came to 1 base and at J to 1 base, leaving 2 bases not matched to a gene. The germline V gene encodes CDR1 LGHDT and CDR2 YNNKEL (reference sequence). The CDR3 region is CASSQAGGGNTEAFF. CDR3 DNA sequence: TGTGCCAGCAGCCAAGCAGGGGGCGGGAACACTGAAGCTTTCTTT.

The rearrangement links TRBV10-3 to TRBJ2-5, with no clear D. Germline CDR1 is ENHRY and CDR2 is SYGVKD. V lost 6 bases and J lost 5, with 13 bases in between. CDR3 length equals 13 residues. The CDR3 DNA reads as TGTGCCATCAGAGATACATGGCGTGAGACCCAGTACTTC. As protein: CAIRDTWRETQYF.

This clone showed up just once. V is TRBV28 and J is TRBJ2-7, with no clear D. Germline CDR1 reads MDHEN; CDR2 reads SYDVKM. The CDR3 loop spans 14 amino acids. Trimming shortened V by 4 bases and J by 3 bases, and 13 bases separated the two germline ends. The CDR3 sequence is CASSYDGASYEQYF. CDR3 sequence (DNA): TGTGCCAGCAGTTACGACGGTGCAAGCTACGAGCAGTACTTC.

V usage is TRBV5-4 and J usage is TRBJ2-2; 15 nucleotides line up with TRBD2. Unmatched junction bases numbered 8, after V lost 5 bases and J lost 6 bases. The CDR3 has 17 amino acids. Germline loops: CDR1 SGHNT, CDR2 YYREEE (reference sequence). The CDR3 sequence: CASRAGLAGGGAGELFF. CDR3 coding DNA: TGTGCCAGCAGAGCGGGACTAGCGGGAGGCGGGGCCGGGGAGCTGTTTTTT.